A single sample gave rise to the 19 T cell receptor beta chains below, sequenced in a study of T cell repertoires in cytomegalovirus infection. No antigen is known for these receptors. TCRdb re-called the reads with MiXCR, one entry per CDR3 protein. The table has a few hundred thousand distinct CDR3 sequences, roughly 42% seen once. Here the sequenced sample was cultured PBMCs, taken from culture after CMV antigen stimulation. The receptors shown here come from a human donor in good health (CMV status not recorded). Some clones in this sample may be carry-over from other donors' samples.

Points on this clonotype: The CDR3 ends on some other residue instead of the conserved phenylalanine or tryptophan, so this is likely a read error. The rearrangement uses TRBV7-9 and TRBJ2-3; the D is unclear. This CDR3 is built from 14 residues. V was clipped by 4 bases and J by 0 bases, with 8 bases between them. CDR1 and CDR2 (germline): SEHNR, FQNEAQ (reference sequence). CDR3 region: CASSSRASTDTQYL. In nucleotides, the CDR3 is TGTGCCAGCAGCTCCAGAGCTAGCACAGATACGCAGTATCTT.

V and J are TRBV10-3 and TRBJ2-7; D gene unclear. Germline V gene lookup returns CDR1 ENHRY and CDR2 SYGVKD. V lost 1 base, J lost 2 bases, and 3 bases lay in between. The CDR3 consists of 12 residues. This CDR3 reads CAISEFPYEQYF. DNA for the CDR3: TGTGCCATCAGTGAGTTCCCCTACGAGCAGTACTTC.

This clonotype showed up just a few times. The chain couples TRBV5-1 to TRBJ2-1; 8 bases align to TRBD1. The junction had 3 bases not matched to a gene; V was cut back by 4 bases and J by 0 bases. Looked up from germline, CDR1 is SGHRS and CDR2 is YFSETQ. The CDR3 totals 15 residues. The CDR3 coding sequence is TGCGCCAGCAGCCTGGGACAGGACTCCTACAATGAGCAGTTCTTC. Protein product: CASSLGQDSYNEQFF.

This clonotype was observed a handful of times. The rearrangement joins TRBV5-1 to TRBJ1-1; 12 nucleotides line up with TRBD1. The CDR3 consists of 15 residues. The germline V gene has CDR1 SGHRS and CDR2 YFSETQ. Trimming took 0 bases from V and 5 from J; bases not matched to a gene: 2. The CDR3: CASSLEGQGATEAFF. The CDR3 DNA reads as TGCGCCAGCAGCTTGGAGGGACAGGGGGCAACTGAAGCTTTCTTT.

CDR3 bases: TGTGCCAGCAGTTTAACCGCCGTCTGGCGGCAGTTCTTC. This encodes CASSLTAVWRQFF. V usage is TRBV28 and J usage is TRBJ2-1; D not resolved. This CDR3 comprises 13 residues. Trimming pared 2 bases from V and 12 bases from J, leaving 14 bases between. CDR1 is MDHEN and CDR2 is SYDVKM in the germline V gene.

The table lists this clonotype with a few counts. The V gene is TRBV6-2 or TRBV6-3, the J gene TRBJ2-3; D not certain. Germline CDR1 and CDR2: MNHEY and SVGEGT. The CDR3 covers 13 residues. The V end lost 7 bases, the J end lost 2 bases, and 10 bases lay between the germline ends. The CDR3 loop reads CASTHTATDTQYF. CDR3 sequence (DNA): TGTGCCAGCACCCATACCGCCACAGATACGCAGTATTTT.

The sample holds many counts of this clonotype. This chain uses TRBV7-8 with TRBJ1-1; D gene unclear. The germline gives CDR1 SGHVS, CDR2 FQNEAQ. The CDR3 is made up of 14 amino acids. The V end lost 3 bases, the J end lost 1 base, and 9 bases lay between the germline ends. CDR3 coding DNA: TGTGCCAGCAGCTTCCCGGTGGCGAACACTGAAGCTTTCTTT. Translation: CASSFPVANTEAFF. The whole variable domain, filled in from reference TRBV7-8 and TRBJ1-1, reads GAGVSQSPRYKVAKRGQDVALRCDPISGHVSLFWYQQALGQGPEFLTYFQNEAQLDKSGLPSDRFFAERPEGSVSTLKIQRTQQEDSAVYLCASSFPVANTEAFFGQGTRLTVV.

The chain has TRBV13 and TRBJ2-1, with D possibly being TRBD1 or TRBD2 (6 bases each). Germline V gene lookup returns CDR1 PRHDT and CDR2 FYEKMQ (reference sequence). This CDR3 has 16 residues. The V gene lost 2 bases and the J gene lost 9 bases, with 20 bases spanning the gap. As DNA, the CDR3 is TGTGCCAGCAGCTTAAGAGGGGGGTCCCTCGGGGGTGAGCAGTTCTTC. Its translation: CASSLRGGSLGGEQFF.

The table lists this clonotype with a few counts. The V gene is TRBV7-9, the J gene TRBJ1-1, with unresolved D. This CDR3 has 14 amino acids. Germline V CDR1 and CDR2: SEHNR, FQNEAQ (reference sequence). V gave up 6 bases and J gave up 5 bases, with 16 bases separating them. The CDR3 bases are TGTGCCAGCAGTCCTACAGCCTGGGGAACTGAAGCTTTCTTT. It encodes CASSPTAWGTEAFF.

This clonotype came up a few times. The genes are TRBV7-8 and TRBJ2-3, with 11 nucleotides matching TRBD2. Looked up from germline, CDR1 is SGHVS and CDR2 is FQNEAQ. The CDR3 consists of 17 residues. Trimming took 1 base from V and 5 from J; bases not matched to a gene: 8. Here the CDR3 DNA reads TGTGCCAGCAGCTTAGGTAGATTGGGACTAGCGGAAGATACGCAGTATTTT. Amino acid sequence: CASSLGRLGLAEDTQYF.

This clonotype was seen at least ten times. The J gene is TRBJ2-3, the V gene TRBV7-2; 9 bases line up with TRBD2. The V segment lost 5 bases and the J segment 5 bases; nucleotides outside the gene matches: 11. The germline CDR1 and CDR2 sequences are SGHTA and FQGNSA. The length of the CDR3 is 16 residues. CDR3 in DNA: TGTGCCAGCAGCCGATGGGGTAGCGGGAGAGAAGATACGCAGTATTTT. Translation gives CASSRWGSGREDTQYF. Looking up the rest from reference TRBV7-2 and TRBJ2-3 gives the full variable domain: GAGVSQSPSNKVTEKGKDVELRCDPISGHTALYWYRQSLGQGLEFLIYFQGNSAPDKSGLPSDRFSAERTGGSVSTLTIQRTQQEDSAVYLCASSRWGSGREDTQYFGPGTRLTVL.

The gene calls are TRBV11-2 and TRBJ2-3; 16 nucleotides align to TRBD2. The ends lost 4 bases at V and 1 base at J; junction bases unmatched: 8. The CDR3 covers 19 residues. CDR1 and CDR2 from the germline V gene are SGHAT and FQNNGV. DNA of the CDR3: TGTGCCAGCAGCTCCAGGGGACTAGCGGGGGGGCAAGGCACAGATACGCAGTATTTT. It encodes CASSSRGLAGGQGTDTQYF.

This clonotype was observed a single time. At one end, the junction sequence differs from germline, possibly due to a read error. The V and J genes are TRBV7-2 and TRBJ2-1, with a tentative D call TRBD1 (5 bases). The length of the CDR3 is 15 residues. Germline CDR1 SGHTA, CDR2 FQGNSA. Here the CDR3 DNA reads TGTGCCAGCAGCAATCAGGGAAGCACCTACAAAGAGCAGTTCTTC. This codes for CASSNQGSTYKEQFF.

This clonotype was picked up a small number of times. This chain connects TRBV7-8 to TRBJ1-4; tentative D call: TRBD1 (5 bases). This CDR3 contains 20 residues. Trimming stripped 5 bases from V and 3 bases from J, with 28 bases between. Germline V gene data show CDR1 as SGHVS and CDR2 as FQNEAQ. CDR3 sequence (DNA): TGTGCCAGCAGCCCCCGGTCGGACTACCTAGTAGGGGCCGCTAATGAAAAACTGTTTTTT. Amino acids: CASSPRSDYLVGAANEKLFF.

This clonotype occurred a few times. The chain is built from TRBV19 and TRBJ2-5; TRBD2 matches at 7 bases. The germline gives CDR1 LNHDA, CDR2 SQIVND (reference sequence). The V segment lost 2 bases and the J segment 7 bases; nucleotides outside the gene matches: 7. The CDR3 has 14 amino acids. CDR3 protein: CASSISAGLATQYF. As DNA, the CDR3 is TGTGCCAGTAGTATATCAGCGGGGTTGGCGACCCAGTACTTC.

This clonotype was counted a few times. The gene calls are TRBV7-2 and TRBJ2-7; 9 nucleotides match TRBD2. Germline V gene data show CDR1 as SGHTA and CDR2 as FQGNSA. The V segment lost 3 bases and the J segment 3 bases; nucleotides outside the gene matches: 6. The CDR3 runs 15 residues. In DNA form, the CDR3 reads TGTGCCAGCAGCTTCGGCGGACTAGCGTTCTACGAGCAGTACTTC. Its protein product is CASSFGGLAFYEQYF.

This clonotype showed up just once. The chain has TRBV7-6 and TRBJ2-7, with D perhaps TRBD2 (5 bases). Trimming left V 4 bases short and J 5 bases short, with 18 bases between. Germline CDR1 reads SGHVS; CDR2 reads FNYEAQ. The CDR3 covers 15 residues. The DNA of the CDR3 is TGTGCCAGCAGCTCAAGAGGGAGAGGTTACGACGAGCAGTACTTC. Amino acids: CASSSRGRGYDEQYF.

This sequence joins TRBV10-3 and TRBJ2-7; 7 bases are shared with TRBD1. The V and J ends lost 0 bases and 1 base, in that order; junction bases with no gene match: 3. Germline V gives CDR1 ENHRY, CDR2 SYGVKD. This CDR3 region has 15 residues. The DNA of the CDR3 is TGTGCCATCAGTGAGTCAGAGGGGGCATCCTACGAGCAGTACTTC. This sequence encodes CAISESEGASYEQYF.

The table lists this clonotype with a few counts. The gene calls are TRBV7-2 and TRBJ1-1, with D possibly matching TRBD1 (5 bases). CDR3 length: 17 amino acids. Germline assignment: CDR1 SGHTA and CDR2 FQGNSA. Trimming shortened V by 2 bases and J by 3 bases, and 19 bases separated the two germline ends. CDR3 coding DNA: TGTGCCAGCAGCTTAATCGGGGGGAGGGGCTTAGACACTGAAGCTTTCTTT. This encodes CASSLIGGRGLDTEAFF.